This TCR beta chain stems from a study of beta chain features in type 1 diabetes. Study-wide findings and caveats: Moderate but significant shortening of TCRB CDR3s was recorded in all four CD4+ subsets from Type 1 diabetes patients. cDNA-based sequencing might over-represent cells highly expressing TCR. Reduced insertions and increased deletions marked VDJ junctions in type 1 diabetes patients.

Expressed TCRB transcripts were sequenced, since all the RNA that had been isolated was reverse transcribed. This table comes from immunoSEQ multiplex PCR, and its TCRdb copy is limited to in-frame clones, with some not included. The data contain 250,000 to 350,000 clones, over 11% of them seen just once; the ten biggest clones take up 0.017%. Germline V gene lookup returns CDR1 KGHSH and CDR2 LQKENI. With 1 base removed from V and 2 bases from J, the gap between germline ends came to 11 bases. The CDR3 sequence is 15 residues long. As to this clone: No antigen is known for it.

The chain couples TRBV18 to TRBJ1-2; no clear D. This TCR was recovered from a man younger than 45 with type 1 diabetes. What was sequenced was naive CD4+ T cells from blood. CDR3 region: CASSPRDNANYGYTF. CDR3 nucleotide sequence: TGTGCCAGCTCACCACGAGACAACGCAAACTATGGCTACACCTTC.